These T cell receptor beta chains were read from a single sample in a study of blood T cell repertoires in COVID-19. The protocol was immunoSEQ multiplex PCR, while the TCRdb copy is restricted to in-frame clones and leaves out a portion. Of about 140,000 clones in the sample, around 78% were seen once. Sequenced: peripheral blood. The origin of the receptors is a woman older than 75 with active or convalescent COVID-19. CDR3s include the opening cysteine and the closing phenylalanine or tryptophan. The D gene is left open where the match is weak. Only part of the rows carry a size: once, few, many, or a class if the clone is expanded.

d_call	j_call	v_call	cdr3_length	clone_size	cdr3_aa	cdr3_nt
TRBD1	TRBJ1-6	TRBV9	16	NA	CASSPRDRVFSSPLHF	TGTGCCAGCAGCCCCAGGGACAGGGTGTTTAGTTCACCCCTCCACTTT
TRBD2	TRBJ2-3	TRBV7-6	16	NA	CASSLGTNRVADTQYF	TGTGCCAGCAGCCTTGGGACTAACCGGGTCGCAGATACGCAGTATTTT
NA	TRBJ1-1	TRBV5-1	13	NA	CASRTTGNTEAFF	TGCGCCAGCAGGACAACAGGGAACACTGAAGCTTTCTTT
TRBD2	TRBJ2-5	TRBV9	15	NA	CASSMGLAGIETQYF	TGTGCCAGCAGCATGGGACTAGCGGGGATAGAGACCCAGTACTTC
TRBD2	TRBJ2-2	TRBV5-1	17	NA	CASSFGLSRGGPGELFF	TGCGCCAGCAGCTTCGGACTCTCACGGGGGGGCCCCGGGGAGCTGTTTTTT
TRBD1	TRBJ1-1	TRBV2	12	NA	CASRGTDLEAFF	TGTGCCAGCAGGGGGACAGACCTTGAAGCTTTCTTT
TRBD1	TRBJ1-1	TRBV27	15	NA	CASSFIRDRDTEAFF	TGTGCCAGCAGTTTTATCCGGGACAGAGACACTGAAGCTTTCTTT
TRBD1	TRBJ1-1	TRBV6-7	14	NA	CASRHVAQGTEAFF	TGTGCCAGCAGGCACGTCGCACAGGGGACTGAAGCTTTCTTT
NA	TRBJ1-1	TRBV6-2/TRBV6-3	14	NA	CASSQGHTNTEAFF	TGTGCCAGCAGTCAGGGACACACGAACACTGAAGCTTTCTTT
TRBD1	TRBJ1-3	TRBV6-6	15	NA	CASSRTGRAGNTIYF	TGTGCCAGCAGTAGGACAGGGCGGGCTGGAAACACCATATATTTT
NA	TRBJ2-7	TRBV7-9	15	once	CASSQDSMSAYEQYF	TGTGCCAGCAGCCAAGACAGCATGTCCGCCTACGAGCAGTACTTC
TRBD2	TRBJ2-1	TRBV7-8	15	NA	CAISRPGGGLGEQFF	TGTGCCATCTCGCGTCCCGGGGGGGGGCTGGGTGAGCAGTTCTTC
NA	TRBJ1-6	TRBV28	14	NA	CASSFLQGVPPLHF	TGTGCCAGCAGTTTTTTACAGGGTGTTCCACCCCTCCACTTT
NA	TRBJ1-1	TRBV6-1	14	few	CASSENLGQKEAFF	TGTGCCAGCAGTGAGAACCTTGGACAGAAAGAAGCTTTCTTT
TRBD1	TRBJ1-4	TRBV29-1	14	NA	CSVGGTVTNEKLFF	TGCAGCGTTGGCGGGACAGTCACTAATGAAAAACTGTTTTTT
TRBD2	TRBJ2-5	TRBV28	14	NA	CASSLITSGETQYF	TGTGCCAGCAGTTTGATCACTAGCGGGGAGACCCAGTACTTC
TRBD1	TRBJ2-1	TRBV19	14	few	CASSPGQGAIEQFF	TGTGCCAGTAGCCCGGGACAGGGGGCAATCGAGCAGTTCTTC
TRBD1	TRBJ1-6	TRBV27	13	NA	CASMGTAYSPLHF	TGTGCCAGCATGGGGACAGCTTATTCACCCCTCCACTTT
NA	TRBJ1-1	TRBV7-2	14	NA	CASSLNRVPPEAFF	TGTGCCAGCAGCTTGAACAGGGTTCCACCCGAAGCTTTCTTT
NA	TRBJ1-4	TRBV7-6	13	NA	CASSLRAKEKLFF	TGTGCCAGCAGCTTACGCGCTAAGGAAAAACTGTTTTTT
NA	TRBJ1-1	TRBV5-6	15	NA	CASSLGPQVTTEAFF	TGTGCCAGCAGCTTGGGGCCTCAGGTTACCACTGAAGCTTTCTTT
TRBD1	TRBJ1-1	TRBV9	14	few	CASSAGGRGTEAFF	TGTGCCAGCAGCGCAGGGGGTCGAGGGACTGAAGCTTTCTTT
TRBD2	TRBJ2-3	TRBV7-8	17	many	CASSPLAGATSTDTQYF	TGTGCCAGCAGCCCCCTAGCGGGGGCAACCTCCACAGATACGCAGTATTTT
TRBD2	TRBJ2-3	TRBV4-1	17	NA	CASSQAGRGGYTDTQYF	TGCGCCAGCAGCCAAGCGGGGCGGGGGGGCTATACAGATACGCAGTATTTT
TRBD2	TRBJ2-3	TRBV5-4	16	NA	CASSTGTSIYTDTQYF	TGTGCCAGCAGCACGGGGACTAGCATATACACAGATACGCAGTATTTT
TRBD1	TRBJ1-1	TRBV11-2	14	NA	CASSPGQGRTEAFF	TGTGCCAGCAGCCCGGGACAGGGGCGGACTGAAGCTTTCTTT
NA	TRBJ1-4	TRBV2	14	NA	CASSPGERYEKLFF	TGTGCCAGCAGCCCCGGAGAGCGGTATGAAAAACTGTTTTTT
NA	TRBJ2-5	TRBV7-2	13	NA	CASSLSDQETQYF	TGTGCCAGCAGCTTATCAGATCAAGAGACCCAGTACTTC
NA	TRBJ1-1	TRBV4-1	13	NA	CASSQVKGAEAFF	TGCGCCAGCAGCCAAGTGAAGGGGGCTGAAGCTTTCTTT
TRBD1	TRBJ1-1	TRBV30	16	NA	CAWSPGDREWYTEAFF	TGTGCCTGGAGTCCGGGGGACAGGGAATGGTACACTGAAGCTTTCTTT
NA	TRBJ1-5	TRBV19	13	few	CASSIAGNQPQHF	TGTGCCAGTAGTATAGCCGGGAATCAGCCCCAGCATTTT
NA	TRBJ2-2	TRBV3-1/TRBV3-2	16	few	CASSQGTVRRTGELFF	TGTGCCAGCAGCCAAGGGACAGTACGTCGCACCGGGGAGCTGTTTTTT
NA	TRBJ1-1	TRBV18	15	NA	CASSPQSDINTEAFF	TGTGCCAGCTCACCACAGTCAGATATTAACACTGAAGCTTTCTTT
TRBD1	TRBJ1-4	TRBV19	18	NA	CASSIMGQGFATNEKLFF	TGTGCCAGTAGTATTATGGGACAGGGGTTCGCAACTAATGAAAAACTGTTTTTT
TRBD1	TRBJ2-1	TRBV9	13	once	CASSVVGTEKQFF	TGTGCCAGCAGCGTAGTTGGGACAGAAAAGCAGTTCTTC
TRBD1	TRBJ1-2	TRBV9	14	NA	CASSARQGAGGYTF	TGTGCCAGCAGCGCCCGACAGGGGGCCGGTGGCTACACCTTC
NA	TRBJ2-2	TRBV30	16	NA	CAWSVWASLNTGELFF	TGTGCCTGGAGTGTCTGGGCCAGCTTAAACACCGGGGAGCTGTTTTTT
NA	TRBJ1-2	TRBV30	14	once	CAWSVFTGPYGYTF	TGTGCCTGGAGTGTATTTACAGGCCCCTATGGCTACACCTTC
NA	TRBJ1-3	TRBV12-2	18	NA	CASRRLWGREILGNTIYF	TGTGCAAGTCGCCGGTTATGGGGCAGGGAAATCCTCGGAAACACCATATATTTT
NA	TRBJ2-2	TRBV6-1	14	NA	CASSEVRGTGELFF	TGTGCCAGCAGTGAAGTTCGGGGGACCGGGGAGCTGTTTTTT
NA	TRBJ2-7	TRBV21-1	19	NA	CASSKLVSGDRFLIGEQYF	TGTGCCAGCAGCAAACTCGTGTCAGGGGATAGGTTTTTGATTGGCGAGCAGTACTTC
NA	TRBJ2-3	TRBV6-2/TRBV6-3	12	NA	CASSQGGDTQYF	TGTGCCAGCAGTCAGGGAGGAGATACGCAGTATTTT
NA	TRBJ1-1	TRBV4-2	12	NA	CASSQATQEAFF	TGTGCCAGCAGCCAGGCCACCCAAGAAGCTTTCTTT
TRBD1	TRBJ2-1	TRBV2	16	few	CASSLATGGSYNEQFF	TGTGCCAGCAGTTTGGCAACAGGGGGCTCCTACAATGAGCAGTTCTTC
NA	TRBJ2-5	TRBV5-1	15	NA	CASMKGAAGQETQYF	TGCGCCAGCATGAAAGGGGCCGCCGGCCAAGAGACCCAGTACTTC
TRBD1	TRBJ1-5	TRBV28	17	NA	CASSAYGRTGGYQPQHF	TGTGCCAGCAGTGCATATGGCAGGACAGGGGGATATCAGCCCCAGCATTTT
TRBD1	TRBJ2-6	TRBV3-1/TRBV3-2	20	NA	CASSQDSVTGGFSGANVLTF	TGTGCCAGCAGCCAAGATTCAGTGACAGGGGGGTTCTCTGGGGCCAACGTCCTGACTTTC
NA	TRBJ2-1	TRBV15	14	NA	CATSEGSSYNEQFF	TGTGCCACCAGCGAAGGGAGCTCCTACAATGAGCAGTTCTTC
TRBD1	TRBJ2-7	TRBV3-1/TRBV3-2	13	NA	CASSHNRGDEQYF	TGTGCCAGCAGCCATAACAGGGGGGATGAGCAGTACTTC
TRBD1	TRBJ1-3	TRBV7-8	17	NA	CASTKARQGLSGNTIYF	TGTGCCAGCACCAAAGCACGACAGGGACTCTCTGGAAACACCATATATTTT
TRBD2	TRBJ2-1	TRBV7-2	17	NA	CASSLVSGAGGYNEQFF	TGTGCCAGCAGCTTAGTCTCGGGAGCGGGGGGCTACAATGAGCAGTTCTTC
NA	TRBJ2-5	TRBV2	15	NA	CASSPLRGGAQTQYF	TGTGCCAGCAGTCCCTTAAGAGGGGGGGCCCAGACCCAGTACTTC
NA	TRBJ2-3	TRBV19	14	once	CASSIWRGLDTQYF	TGTGCCAGTAGTATATGGCGGGGCTTAGATACGCAGTATTTT
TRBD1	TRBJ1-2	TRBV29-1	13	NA	CSVLDRDNYGYTF	TGCAGCGTCCTTGACAGGGACAACTATGGCTACACCTTC